The source of this TCR beta chain is a study of shared clonotypes between healthy human individuals. Whole-study results and caveats: Naive CD4 clonotypes were shared across several donors at 4.5% to 6.5%.

The CDR3 length is 13 residues. V was shortened by 6 bases and J by 4 bases, with 12 bases between the two germline ends. Germline CDR1 is MNHEY and CDR2 is SVGAGI. To note about this clone: The antigen remains unidentified.

Assay execution took place at the deep level. The data were produced by immunoSEQ multiplex PCR, yet TCRdb's version contains in-frame clones alone and is incomplete. The sample has 2 million to 2.5 million clones, less than 95% seen once. The rearrangement uses TRBV6-5 and TRBJ1-2; D possibly corresponds to TRBD1 (5 bases). Sequenced material: naive CD4+ T cells from PBMCs. Subset given: CD45RA+ positively selected. This TCR derives from a man between 18 and 35 years old in good health. Some clones in this sample may be carry-over from other donors' samples. CDR3 in amino acids: CASSRGHRYGYTF. The CDR3 nucleotides read TGTGCCAGCAGCCGCGGACACCGCTATGGCTACACCTTC.